This T cell receptor beta chain was sequenced during a study of T cell clonality in common variable immunodeficiency. This clone occurred many times. Equal genomic DNA amounts from CVID and control samples were sequenced. Here immunoSEQ multiplex PCR was the method, and the copy in TCRdb shows in-frame clones only, minus some. Observed in the sample are tens of thousands of clones, none of them singletons. Sequencing was done on a sample of peripheral blood mononuclear cells. The sequence was obtained from a person aged 18 to 75 in good health.

This chain's CDR3 is CASSLTGASGSSYNEQFF. CDR3 bases read: TGTGCCAGCAGCTTAACAGGGGCTAGCGGGAGCTCCTACAATGAG. The rearrangement uses TRBV7-3 and TRBJ2-1; TRBD2 agrees at 10 bases. With the read ending 3 residues before the CDR3 end, the germline J gene is used to fill in that end. In germline, CDR1 is SGHTA, CDR2 FQGTGA. The V segment lost 0 bases and the J segment 0 bases; nucleotides outside the gene matches: 5. The CDR3 is 18 amino acids.